This T cell receptor (beta chain) is from a study of blood T cell repertoires in COVID-19. Original analysis: Amplification with reference gene primers provided the estimates of nucleated cell counts. Sequenced by immunoSEQ multiplex PCR; TCRdb stores in-frame clones only, minus some. V, J and clone size are those of that table, while D and trimming were read from the DNA. Seen here are 55,000 to 75,000 clones, nearly 90% observed once, and the top ten hold over 3.5%. J was trimmed by 1 base and V by 2 bases; bases with no gene match: 3. CDR3 length equals 15 residues. Germline lookup yields CDR1 SGDLS and CDR2 YYNGEE. A remark on this clone: This sample also contains other DNA sequences that code for the same CDR3.

The TCR originated in a man in his forties or fifties with active COVID-19. This rearrangement joins TRBV9 to TRBJ2-5, with TRBD2 identical over 9 bases. The specimen was peripheral blood. In DNA, the CDR3 is TGTGCCAGCAGCGTTGCGGGGGGGCTCCAAGAGACCCAGTACTTC. The encoded protein is CASSVAGGLQETQYF.